The rows below give T cell receptor beta chains drawn from one sample of a study of cytomegalovirus exposure and HLA in healthy donors. Assay: immunoSEQ multiplex PCR; the TCRdb copy retains only in-frame clones and omits some. The table shows 100,000 to 150,000 clones, with about four fifths occurring only once. Sequenced input: PBMCs. The receptors derive from a woman aged 40 to 50 in good health and CMV-seronegative. The CDR3 runs from the conserved cysteine through the conserved F or W. Each record gives: J gene, clone size, D gene, V gene, CDR3 DNA, CDR3 protein. A D gene is named only where the DNA matches it firmly. Where a row states a size, it is once, few, many or the class of an expanded clone; other rows omit it.

TRBJ1-5,-,TRBD1,TRBV4-1,TGCGCCAGCAGCCAAGGACAGGGAGGTCAGCCCCAGCATTTT,CASSQGQGGQPQHF
TRBJ2-7,-,-,TRBV9,TGTGCCAGCAGCTCAGGGGGGACCACTACGGAGCAGTACTTC,CASSSGGTTTEQYF
TRBJ2-7,once,TRBD1,TRBV27,TGTGCCAGCAGCGGACAGGGGGAAAATCCCTACGAGCAGTACTTC,CASSGQGENPYEQYF
TRBJ1-2,-,TRBD1,TRBV7-2,TGTGCCAGCAGCTTAGCGGGACAGGGCGGGGGAAATGGCTACACCTTC,CASSLAGQGGGNGYTF
TRBJ2-7,-,-,TRBV7-9,TGTGCCAGCAGCTTAACAGGGTTCCCCTACGAGCAGTACTTC,CASSLTGFPYEQYF
TRBJ2-7,-,-,TRBV7-2,TGTGCCAGCAGTCCAGCTGGCGGTTGGCGGGGAGAGCAGTACTTC,CASSPAGGWRGEQYF
TRBJ2-7,once,-,TRBV18,TGTGCCAGCTCACCGACTGTCTACGAGCAGTACTTC,CASSPTVYEQYF
TRBJ2-1,-,-,TRBV1,TGCACCACTCCGGGACTAGCTTCCTACAATGAGCAGTTCTTC,CTTPGLASYNEQFF
TRBJ2-3,once,TRBD2,TRBV7-2,TGTGCCAGCAGCTGGACTAGCGGGGGGACAGATACGCAGTATTTT,CASSWTSGGTDTQYF
TRBJ2-7,once,TRBD2,TRBV28,TGTGCCAGCAGCTCGCCCCTTGGCTTAGCGGGGAGCTCCTACGAGCAGTACTTC,CASSSPLGLAGSSYEQYF
TRBJ1-2,-,TRBD1,TRBV6-1,TGTGCCAGCAGTGTTACAGGGGTGGACTATGGCTACACCTTC,CASSVTGVDYGYTF
TRBJ1-4,-,TRBD1,TRBV4-2,TGTGCCAGCAGCCAAGACGGGACAGCACATGAAAAACTGTTTTTT,CASSQDGTAHEKLFF
TRBJ2-3,-,TRBD2,TRBV5-1,TGCGCCAGCAGCTCCGAGAGAGGCGGGAGTGAAGATACGCAGTATTTT,CASSSERGGSEDTQYF
TRBJ2-2,-,TRBD2,TRBV28,TGTGCCAGCAGTACTAGCGGGAGTTTTACCGGGGAGCTGTTTTTT,CASSTSGSFTGELFF
TRBJ2-3,-,TRBD1,TRBV19,TGTGCCAGTAGTATAGGACAGGGGGCTGTCACAGATACGCAGTATTTT,CASSIGQGAVTDTQYF
TRBJ2-5,-,-,TRBV7-6,TGTGCCAGCAGCCCCCTCCAAGAGACCCAGTACTTC,CASSPLQETQYF
TRBJ2-5,-,-,TRBV19,TGTGCCAGTAGTATATCCCTCGGACTCCTCGAGACCCAGTACTTC,CASSISLGLLETQYF
TRBJ1-2,-,TRBD1,TRBV9,TGTGCCAGCAGCCCTCGGGACAGGGATGGCTACACCTTC,CASSPRDRDGYTF
TRBJ1-1,few,-,TRBV9,TGTGCCAGCAGCGTAGCTGATCAGGGGAGGGCAACTGAAGCTTTCTTT,CASSVADQGRATEAFF
TRBJ1-2,-,TRBD1,TRBV5-6,TGTGCCAGCAGCCGCGACAGGGCCGAGGGCTACACCTTC,CASSRDRAEGYTF